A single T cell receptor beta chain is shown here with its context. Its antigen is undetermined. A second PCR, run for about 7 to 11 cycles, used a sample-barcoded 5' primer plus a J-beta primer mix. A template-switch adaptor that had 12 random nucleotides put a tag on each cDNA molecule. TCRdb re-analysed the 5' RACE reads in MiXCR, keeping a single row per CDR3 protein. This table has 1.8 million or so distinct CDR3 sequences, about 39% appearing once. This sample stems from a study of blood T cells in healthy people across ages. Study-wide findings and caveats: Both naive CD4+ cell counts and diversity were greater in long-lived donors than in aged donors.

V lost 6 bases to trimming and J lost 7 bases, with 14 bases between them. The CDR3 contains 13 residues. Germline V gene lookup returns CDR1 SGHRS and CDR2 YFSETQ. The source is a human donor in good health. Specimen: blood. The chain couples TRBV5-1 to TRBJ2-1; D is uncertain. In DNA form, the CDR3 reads TGCGCCAGCAACGACGCTAGGGCAAATGAGCAGTTCTTC. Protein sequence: CASNDARANEQFF. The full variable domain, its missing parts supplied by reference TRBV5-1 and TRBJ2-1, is KAGVTQTPRYLIKTRGQQVTLSCSPISGHRSVSWYQQTPGQGLQFLFEYFSETQRNKGNFPGRFSGRQFSNSRSEMNVSTLELGDSALYLCASNDARANEQFFGPGTRLTVL.